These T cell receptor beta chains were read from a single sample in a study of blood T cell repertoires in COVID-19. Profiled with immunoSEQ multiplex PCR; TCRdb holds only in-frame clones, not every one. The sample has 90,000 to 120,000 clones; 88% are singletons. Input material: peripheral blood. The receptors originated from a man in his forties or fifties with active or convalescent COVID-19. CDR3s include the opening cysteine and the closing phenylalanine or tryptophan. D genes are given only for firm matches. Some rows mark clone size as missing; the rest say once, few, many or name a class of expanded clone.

CDR3 DNA: TGTGCCAGCAGCCGGGACTCCCAAGAGACCCAGTACTTC
CDR3 protein: CASSRDSQETQYF
clone size: .
V gene: TRBV2
J gene: TRBJ2-5
D gene: .

CDR3 DNA: TGTGCCAGCAGCCAAAGCGTGACAGAAAACTATGGCTACACCTTC
CDR3 protein: CASSQSVTENYGYTF
clone size: once
V gene: TRBV3-1/TRBV3-2
J gene: TRBJ1-2
D gene: .

CDR3 DNA: TGTGCCAGCAGCACAACGGACAGAAATCAGCCCCAGCATTTT
CDR3 protein: CASSTTDRNQPQHF
clone size: .
V gene: TRBV7-2
J gene: TRBJ1-5
D gene: .

CDR3 DNA: TGTGCCAGCAGTGGACAGGGTAACCTTTACGAGCAGTACTTC
CDR3 protein: CASSGQGNLYEQYF
clone size: .
V gene: TRBV27
J gene: TRBJ2-7
D gene: TRBD1

CDR3 DNA: TGTGCCAGCACCATAGGCCGCCGGGGGACAGATACGCAGTATTTT
CDR3 protein: CASTIGRRGTDTQYF
clone size: .
V gene: TRBV28
J gene: TRBJ2-3
D gene: .

CDR3 DNA: TGTGCCAGCAGCTTAGCGACAGGGGGAAGGGAGACCCAGTACTTC
CDR3 protein: CASSLATGGRETQYF
clone size: .
V gene: TRBV7-9
J gene: TRBJ2-5
D gene: TRBD1

CDR3 DNA: TGCGCCAGCAGCCCGGAGGGGGCGGGAATTAACAATGAGCAGTTCTTC
CDR3 protein: CASSPEGAGINNEQFF
clone size: .
V gene: TRBV5-1
J gene: TRBJ2-1
D gene: .

CDR3 DNA: TGTGCCAGCAGCCATAACACCGGGGAGCTGTTTTTT
CDR3 protein: CASSHNTGELFF
clone size: .
V gene: TRBV11-3
J gene: TRBJ2-2
D gene: .

CDR3 DNA: TGTGCCATCACCCGTGGGACAGGGAACACTGAAGCTTTCTTT
CDR3 protein: CAITRGTGNTEAFF
clone size: .
V gene: TRBV10-3
J gene: TRBJ1-1
D gene: TRBD1

CDR3 DNA: TGTGCCCGATGGAGATGGACAGGGGAAGAAAAACTGTTTTTT
CDR3 protein: CARWRWTGEEKLFF
clone size: .
V gene: TRBV6-4
J gene: TRBJ1-4
D gene: TRBD1

CDR3 DNA: TGTGCCAGTCGGAGGGAGCGCTCCTACGAGCAGTACTTC
CDR3 protein: CASRRERSYEQYF
clone size: .
V gene: TRBV19
J gene: TRBJ2-7
D gene: .

CDR3 DNA: TGTGCCACCATCCTGACCGGGACAGGGGTCCTTGAAGCTTTCTTT
CDR3 protein: CATILTGTGVLEAFF
clone size: once
V gene: TRBV30
J gene: TRBJ1-1
D gene: TRBD1

CDR3 DNA: TGTGCCTGGAGGTTCCTACAGGGGCGGGCTGAGCAGTTCTTC
CDR3 protein: CAWRFLQGRAEQFF
clone size: .
V gene: TRBV30
J gene: TRBJ2-1
D gene: TRBD1

CDR3 DNA: TGTGCCAGCAGTGAAGATGGCGGAAGCACAGATACGCAGTATTTT
CDR3 protein: CASSEDGGSTDTQYF
clone size: .
V gene: TRBV6-1
J gene: TRBJ2-3
D gene: .

CDR3 DNA: TGTGCCAGCAATGCAGGGACAAACTCTGGGGCCAACGTCCTGACTTTC
CDR3 protein: CASNAGTNSGANVLTF
clone size: .
V gene: TRBV28
J gene: TRBJ2-6
D gene: .

CDR3 DNA: TGTGCCAGCATTGGCGGGGCTGAGTTCCCCTACGAGCAGTACTTC
CDR3 protein: CASIGGAEFPYEQYF
clone size: .
V gene: TRBV28
J gene: TRBJ2-7
D gene: .

CDR3 DNA: TGTGCCAGCAGTGACCCGAACTATGGCTACACCTTC
CDR3 protein: CASSDPNYGYTF
clone size: .
V gene: TRBV2
J gene: TRBJ1-2
D gene: .

CDR3 DNA: TGTGCCAGCAGCCGAGTACAGTCAGATACGCAGTATTTT
CDR3 protein: CASSRVQSDTQYF
clone size: .
V gene: TRBV3-1/TRBV3-2
J gene: TRBJ2-3
D gene: .

CDR3 DNA: TGTGCCAGCAGTGAAAGGACAGGGACCAATGAGCAGTTCTTC
CDR3 protein: CASSERTGTNEQFF
clone size: .
V gene: TRBV2
J gene: TRBJ2-1
D gene: TRBD1

CDR3 DNA: TGTGCCAGCAGTGACGAGAGGCATAATTCACCCCTCCACTTT
CDR3 protein: CASSDERHNSPLHF
clone size: .
V gene: TRBV2
J gene: TRBJ1-6
D gene: .

CDR3 DNA: TGTGCCAGCGGGGGGAATTCACCCCTCCACTTT
CDR3 protein: CASGGNSPLHF
clone size: .
V gene: TRBV2
J gene: TRBJ1-6
D gene: .

CDR3 DNA: TGTGCCAGCTCACCACCGGGACTAGCGGGAGGGACGAATGAGCAGTTCTTC
CDR3 protein: CASSPPGLAGGTNEQFF
clone size: .
V gene: TRBV18
J gene: TRBJ2-1
D gene: TRBD2

CDR3 DNA: TGTGCCAGCAGTGAAGACTCGGGGGAAAAACTGTTTTTT
CDR3 protein: CASSEDSGEKLFF
clone size: .
V gene: TRBV2
J gene: TRBJ1-4
D gene: .

CDR3 DNA: TGTGCCAGCAGTGAATATGCACAGGTGGCTGAGCAGTTCTTC
CDR3 protein: CASSEYAQVAEQFF
clone size: .
V gene: TRBV25-1
J gene: TRBJ2-1
D gene: .

CDR3 DNA: TGTGCCTGGAGTTGGACTACAGTTAGCGCTGAAGCTTTCTTT
CDR3 protein: CAWSWTTVSAEAFF
clone size: .
V gene: TRBV30
J gene: TRBJ1-1
D gene: .

CDR3 DNA: TGCGCCAGCAGCTTGGACAGGGATCAGCCCCAGCATTTT
CDR3 protein: CASSLDRDQPQHF
clone size: .
V gene: TRBV5-1
J gene: TRBJ1-5
D gene: .

CDR3 DNA: TGCGCCAGCAGCCATGGACAGGGACCGAGCTCCTACGAGCAGTACTTC
CDR3 protein: CASSHGQGPSSYEQYF
clone size: .
V gene: TRBV4-1
J gene: TRBJ2-7
D gene: TRBD1

CDR3 DNA: TGTGCCATCAGACCTTCCGACAGGGAATACGAGCAGTACTTC
CDR3 protein: CAIRPSDREYEQYF
clone size: .
V gene: TRBV10-3
J gene: TRBJ2-7
D gene: TRBD1

CDR3 DNA: TGTGCCAGCACCGCTAATGAAAAACTGTTTTTT
CDR3 protein: CASTANEKLFF
clone size: .
V gene: TRBV2
J gene: TRBJ1-4
D gene: .

CDR3 DNA: TGTGCCAGCAGCAGCCAGGGGGTGGGCTCGGCTTTCTTT
CDR3 protein: CASSSQGVGSAFF
clone size: .
V gene: TRBV7-9
J gene: TRBJ1-1
D gene: TRBD1

CDR3 DNA: TGCGCCAGCACCCCCACTAGCGTGAGCTCCTACAATGAGCAGTTCTTC
CDR3 protein: CASTPTSVSSYNEQFF
clone size: .
V gene: TRBV5-1
J gene: TRBJ2-1
D gene: TRBD2

CDR3 DNA: TGCAGCGTTGGTGGACAGGTAGCCTACGAGCAGTACTTC
CDR3 protein: CSVGGQVAYEQYF
clone size: .
V gene: TRBV29-1
J gene: TRBJ2-7
D gene: TRBD1

CDR3 DNA: TGTGCCAGAAGCTTGCCGGGTCCTTCCTCCTACAATGAGCAGTTCTTC
CDR3 protein: CARSLPGPSSYNEQFF
clone size: .
V gene: TRBV5-3
J gene: TRBJ2-1
D gene: .

CDR3 DNA: TGTGCCAGCAGTGCGCTAGCGGGAGTGGGGAATGAGCAGTTCTTC
CDR3 protein: CASSALAGVGNEQFF
clone size: once
V gene: TRBV6-4
J gene: TRBJ2-1
D gene: TRBD2

CDR3 DNA: TGTGCCAGCAGTACCGGGACAGGGGTGACTGAAGCTTTCTTT
CDR3 protein: CASSTGTGVTEAFF
clone size: .
V gene: TRBV6-5
J gene: TRBJ1-1
D gene: TRBD1

CDR3 DNA: TGTGCCTCCTCCAACGCGGAGACCCAGTACTTC
CDR3 protein: CASSNAETQYF
clone size: .
V gene: TRBV30
J gene: TRBJ2-5
D gene: .

CDR3 DNA: TGCAGCGTGGGGAGGACAGGGGGCAACGAGCAGTACTTC
CDR3 protein: CSVGRTGGNEQYF
clone size: .
V gene: TRBV29-1
J gene: TRBJ2-7
D gene: TRBD1

CDR3 DNA: TGCGCCAGCAGCTTAAGACAATCGAACACTGAAGCTTTCTTT
CDR3 protein: CASSLRQSNTEAFF
clone size: .
V gene: TRBV5-1
J gene: TRBJ1-1
D gene: .

CDR3 DNA: TGCGCCAGCAGCCAAGGAGTAGAACGTCAAGAGACCCAGTACTTC
CDR3 protein: CASSQGVERQETQYF
clone size: .
V gene: TRBV4-1
J gene: TRBJ2-5
D gene: .

CDR3 DNA: TGTGCCAGCAGTCCCCGGGTCTTGGAGACCCAGTACTTC
CDR3 protein: CASSPRVLETQYF
clone size: .
V gene: TRBV6-2/TRBV6-3
J gene: TRBJ2-5
D gene: .

CDR3 DNA: TGTGCCTGGAGTCACAGCTCTGGGGCCAACGTCCTGACTTTC
CDR3 protein: CAWSHSSGANVLTF
clone size: .
V gene: TRBV30
J gene: TRBJ2-6
D gene: .

CDR3 DNA: TGTGCCAGCAGTTTCCGGACTAGGGGTGAGCAGTACTTC
CDR3 protein: CASSFRTRGEQYF
clone size: .
V gene: TRBV27
J gene: TRBJ2-7
D gene: TRBD2

CDR3 DNA: TGTGCCAGCAGTGAAGCGTTGGAGCGGGATTCCTACAATGAGCAGTTCTTC
CDR3 protein: CASSEALERDSYNEQFF
clone size: .
V gene: TRBV6-1
J gene: TRBJ2-1
D gene: TRBD2

CDR3 DNA: TGTGCCAGCAAGGGACAGATCATGAACACTGAAGCTTTCTTT
CDR3 protein: CASKGQIMNTEAFF
clone size: .
V gene: TRBV6-5
J gene: TRBJ1-1
D gene: TRBD1

CDR3 DNA: TGTGCCAGCAGCCAAGCTACGGGGGGCGATACGCAGTATTTT
CDR3 protein: CASSQATGGDTQYF
clone size: .
V gene: TRBV16
J gene: TRBJ2-3
D gene: .

CDR3 DNA: TGCGCCAGCAGCCAAACGGGGACAGGGTATGAAAAACTGTTTTTT
CDR3 protein: CASSQTGTGYEKLFF
clone size: .
V gene: TRBV4-1
J gene: TRBJ1-4
D gene: TRBD1

CDR3 DNA: TGTGCCAGCTCACAGAGTCCCGGGACAGGCCCCTACGAGCAGTACTTC
CDR3 protein: CASSQSPGTGPYEQYF
clone size: .
V gene: TRBV18
J gene: TRBJ2-7
D gene: TRBD1

CDR3 DNA: TGTGCCAGCAGCTTAAGGACAGGGACCGAAGAGACCCAGTACTTC
CDR3 protein: CASSLRTGTEETQYF
clone size: .
V gene: TRBV7-2
J gene: TRBJ2-5
D gene: TRBD1

CDR3 DNA: TGTGCCAGCAGTTCTTCCAACACAGGGTTCCATGAGCAGTTCTTC
CDR3 protein: CASSSSNTGFHEQFF
clone size: .
V gene: TRBV27
J gene: TRBJ2-1
D gene: .

CDR3 DNA: TGTGCCAGCAGCTTAGATCGCGGGACTGATGAGCAGTTCTTC
CDR3 protein: CASSLDRGTDEQFF
clone size: .
V gene: TRBV11-2
J gene: TRBJ2-1
D gene: .

CDR3 DNA: TGTGCCAGCAGTTACCCCGGAGGGGTCTCCTACGAGCAGTACTTC
CDR3 protein: CASSYPGGVSYEQYF
clone size: .
V gene: TRBV6-6
J gene: TRBJ2-7
D gene: .

CDR3 DNA: TGTGCCAGCAGCTTTTCGGGATCTGCCTACGAGCAGTACTTC
CDR3 protein: CASSFSGSAYEQYF
clone size: .
V gene: TRBV5-8
J gene: TRBJ2-7
D gene: .

CDR3 DNA: TGTGCCAGCAGCTTGGGGGGTCAAGAGACCCAGTACTTC
CDR3 protein: CASSLGGQETQYF
clone size: .
V gene: TRBV7-6
J gene: TRBJ2-5
D gene: .

CDR3 DNA: TGCGCCAGCAGCTCCGGACAGGGGTTCGGTAGCACAAGAGAGACCCAGTACTTC
CDR3 protein: CASSSGQGFGSTRETQYF
clone size: once
V gene: TRBV5-1
J gene: TRBJ2-5
D gene: TRBD1

CDR3 DNA: TGTGCCAGCAGCTGGGACAGGGGTGCCTACGAGCAGTACTTC
CDR3 protein: CASSWDRGAYEQYF
clone size: .
V gene: TRBV3-1/TRBV3-2
J gene: TRBJ2-7
D gene: TRBD1

CDR3 DNA: TGCAGCGTTGCTTATGTGCGGAGGAACGGGGAGCTGTTTTTT
CDR3 protein: CSVAYVRRNGELFF
clone size: .
V gene: TRBV29-1
J gene: TRBJ2-2
D gene: .

CDR3 DNA: TGTGCCAGCAGCTTAGGAGGACAGCCATATGGCTACACCTTC
CDR3 protein: CASSLGGQPYGYTF
clone size: once
V gene: TRBV7-9
J gene: TRBJ1-2
D gene: .

CDR3 DNA: TGTGCCAGCAGCCAAGGGGAGGCTATTCAGTACTTC
CDR3 protein: CASSQGEAIQYF
clone size: .
V gene: TRBV3-1/TRBV3-2
J gene: TRBJ2-4
D gene: .

CDR3 DNA: TGTGCCTGGAGTCAGGGGGCTAGCACAGATACGCAGTATTTT
CDR3 protein: CAWSQGASTDTQYF
clone size: .
V gene: TRBV30
J gene: TRBJ2-3
D gene: TRBD1

CDR3 DNA: TGTGCCAGTAGTATAGGTCCGGGTCCCCAAAACCCGACCCAGTACTTC
CDR3 protein: CASSIGPGPQNPTQYF
clone size: .
V gene: TRBV19
J gene: TRBJ2-5
D gene: .